This entry is about one T cell receptor beta chain. Antigen specificity is unknown. PCR involved 60 Vbeta and 13 Jbeta primers. Sequencing used immunoSEQ multiplex PCR; TCRdb keeps in-frame clones, though not all of them. The sample comprises some 160,000 clones, approximately 80% of which are singletons, and roughly 2.7% rests with the top ten. CDR1 SGHNT and CDR2 YYREEE come from the germline V gene (reference sequence). Trimming at V came to 5 bases and at J to 5 bases, leaving 4 bases not matched to a gene. This CDR3 contains 14 residues. The sample comes from a study of cytomegalovirus exposure and HLA in healthy donors. On the study more broadly: Prior work identified 120 million or so unique TCR beta sequences in 190 million or so T cells.

This cohort consisted of healthy bone marrow donors. Study outcomes and limitations: An analysis done earlier found most TCR beta V segments productive about 87% or about 30% of the time.

Sequenced material: PBMCs. The rearrangement links TRBV5-4 to TRBJ2-1, with 10 bases fitting TRBD2. The origin of this receptor is a boy between 2 and 10 years old in good health and CMV-seronegative. The CDR3 DNA is TGTGCCAGCAGACATACTAGCGGGGACAATGAGCAGTTCTTC. Its translation: CASRHTSGDNEQFF.